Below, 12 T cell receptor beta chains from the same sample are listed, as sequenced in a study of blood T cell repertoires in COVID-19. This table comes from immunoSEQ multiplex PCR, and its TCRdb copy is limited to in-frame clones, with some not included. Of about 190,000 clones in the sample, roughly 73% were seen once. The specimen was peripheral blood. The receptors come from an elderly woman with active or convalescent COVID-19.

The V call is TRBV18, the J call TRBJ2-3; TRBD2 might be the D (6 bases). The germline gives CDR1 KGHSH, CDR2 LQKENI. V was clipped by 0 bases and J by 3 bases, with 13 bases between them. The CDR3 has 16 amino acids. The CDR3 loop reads CASSPPGRGATDTQYF. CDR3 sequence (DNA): TGTGCCAGCTCACCACCCGGGCGGGGAGCTACAGATACGCAGTATTTT.

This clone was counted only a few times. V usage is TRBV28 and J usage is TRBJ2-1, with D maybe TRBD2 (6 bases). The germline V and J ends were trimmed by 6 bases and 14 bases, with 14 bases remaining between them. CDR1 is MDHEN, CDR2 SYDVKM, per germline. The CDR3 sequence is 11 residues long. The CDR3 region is CASRSTSREFF. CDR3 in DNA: TGTGCCAGCAGGTCGACTAGTAGGGAGTTCTTC.

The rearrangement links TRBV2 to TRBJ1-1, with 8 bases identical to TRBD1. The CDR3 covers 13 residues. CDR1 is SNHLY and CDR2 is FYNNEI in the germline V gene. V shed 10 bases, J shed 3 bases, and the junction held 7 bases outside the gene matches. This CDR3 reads CATGDRRDTEAFF. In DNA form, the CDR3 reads TGTGCCACCGGGGACAGGCGGGACACTGAAGCTTTCTTT. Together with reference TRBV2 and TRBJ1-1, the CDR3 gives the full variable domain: EPEVTQTPSHQVTQMGQEVILRCVPISNHLYFYWYRQILGQKVEFLVSFYNNEISEKSEIFDDQFSVERPDGSNFTLKIRSTKLEDSAMYFCATGDRRDTEAFFGQGTRLTVV.

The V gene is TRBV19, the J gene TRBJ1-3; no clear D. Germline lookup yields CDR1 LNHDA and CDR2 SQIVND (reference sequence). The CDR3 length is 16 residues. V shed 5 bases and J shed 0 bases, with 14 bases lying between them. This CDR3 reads CASSPWITDSGNTIYF. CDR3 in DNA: TGTGCCAGTAGTCCGTGGATCACAGACTCTGGAAACACCATATATTTT.

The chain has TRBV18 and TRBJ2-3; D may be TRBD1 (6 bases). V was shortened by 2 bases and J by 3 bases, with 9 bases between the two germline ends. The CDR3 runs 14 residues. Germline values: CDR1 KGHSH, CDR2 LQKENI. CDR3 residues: CASSPTTGTDTQYF. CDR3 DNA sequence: TGTGCCAGCTCACCAACCACAGGGACAGATACGCAGTATTTT.

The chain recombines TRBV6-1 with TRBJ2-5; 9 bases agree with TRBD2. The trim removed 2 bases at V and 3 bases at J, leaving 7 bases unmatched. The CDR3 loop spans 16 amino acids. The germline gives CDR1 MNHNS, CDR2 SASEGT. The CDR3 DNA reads TGTGCCAGCAGTGAAAGTCTAGCGGGGTCAGAAGAGACCCAGTACTTC. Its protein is CASSESLAGSEETQYF.

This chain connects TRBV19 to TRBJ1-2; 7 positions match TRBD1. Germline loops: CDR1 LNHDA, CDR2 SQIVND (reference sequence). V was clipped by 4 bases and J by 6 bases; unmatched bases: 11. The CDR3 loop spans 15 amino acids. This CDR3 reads CASSTDIIQGNGYTF. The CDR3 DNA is TGTGCCAGTAGTACTGATATTATACAGGGGAATGGCTACACCTTC.

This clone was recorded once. The CDR3 DNA is TGTGCCAGCAGCATCAGGTATCAGCCCCAGCATTTT. It codes for CASSIRYQPQHF. The V call is TRBV2, the J call TRBJ1-5; no firm D call. The germline V gene has CDR1 SNHLY and CDR2 FYNNEI. Trimming took off 6 bases at V and 5 bases at J, with 8 bases between the two ends. This CDR3 spans 12 amino acids. Using reference TRBV2 and TRBJ1-5 for the parts outside the CDR3, the full variable domain is EPEVTQTPSHQVTQMGQEVILRCVPISNHLYFYWYRQILGQKVEFLVSFYNNEISEKSEIFDDQFSVERPDGSNFTLKIRSTKLEDSAMYFCASSIRYQPQHFGDGTRLSIL.

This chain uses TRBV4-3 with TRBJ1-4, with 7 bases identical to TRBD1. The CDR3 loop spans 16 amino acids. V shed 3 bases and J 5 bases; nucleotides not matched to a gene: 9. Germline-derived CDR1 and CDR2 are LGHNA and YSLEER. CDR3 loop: CASSHLSGTANEKLFF. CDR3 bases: TGCGCCAGCAGCCACCTCTCCGGGACAGCAAATGAAAAACTGTTTTTT.

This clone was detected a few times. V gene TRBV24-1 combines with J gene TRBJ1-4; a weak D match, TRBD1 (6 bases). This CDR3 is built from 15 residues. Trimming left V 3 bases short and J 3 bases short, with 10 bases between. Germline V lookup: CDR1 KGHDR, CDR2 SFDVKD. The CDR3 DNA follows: TGTGCCACCAGTGATCCCCGGACAGCTAATGAAAAACTGTTTTTT. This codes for CATSDPRTANEKLFF.

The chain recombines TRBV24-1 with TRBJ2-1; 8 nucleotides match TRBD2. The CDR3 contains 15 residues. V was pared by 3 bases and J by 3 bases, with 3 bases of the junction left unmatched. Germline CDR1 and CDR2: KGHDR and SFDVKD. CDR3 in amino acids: CATSDGLAGYNEQFF. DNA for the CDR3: TGTGCCACCAGTGATGGGCTAGCGGGCTACAATGAGCAGTTCTTC.

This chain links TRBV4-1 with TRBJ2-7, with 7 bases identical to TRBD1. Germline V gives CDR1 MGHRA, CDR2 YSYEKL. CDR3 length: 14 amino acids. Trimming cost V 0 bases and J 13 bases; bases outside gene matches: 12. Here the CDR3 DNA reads TGCGCCAGCAGCCAAGAAATACACAGGACAGGTATCTACTTC. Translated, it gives CASSQEIHRTGIYF.